One T cell receptor beta chain is described in this entry. The antigen remains unidentified. The PCR used 60 Vbeta and 13 Jbeta primers. Repertoires were generated with immunoSEQ multiplex PCR, while TCRdb's copy carries only in-frame clones and drops some. This table holds 200,000 to 250,000 clones, over 70% found once. These data come from a study of cytomegalovirus exposure and HLA in healthy donors. The study, taken as a whole, reports: Accounts indicate the classifier identified cytomegalovirus status with strong specificity and sensitivity.

The V end lost 4 bases, the J end lost 0 bases, and 13 bases lay between the germline ends. The germline V gene encodes CDR1 SGHAT and CDR2 FQNNGV. This CDR3 has 16 residues. The chain joins TRBV11-2 to TRBJ2-1; D perhaps matches TRBD2 (5 bases). This clonotype was obtained from a woman aged 55-70 years in good health and CMV-seropositive. Sequenced material: PBMCs. CDR3 sequence reads: CASSSSSSPSYNEQFF. The CDR3 coding sequence is TGTGCCAGCAGCTCCTCTAGCAGCCCCTCCTACAATGAGCAGTTCTTC.